This T cell receptor (beta chain) stems from a study of blood T cell repertoires in COVID-19. Across the study: Researchers got acute and convalescent COVID-19 samples from the United States, Italy and Spain.

Per the original methods: Counts of nucleated cells, estimated from reference gene primer amplification, were obtained. Profiled with immunoSEQ multiplex PCR; TCRdb holds only in-frame clones, not every one. V and J calls and clone size come straight from that table; D and trimming were deduced from the DNA. This sample yields roughly 88,000 clones, of which about 83% are seen a single time; approximately 16% belongs to the top ten. The source material was peripheral blood. The source of this sequence is a woman in her sixties or seventies with COVID-19, enrolled during active disease.

CDR3 bases: TGTGCCACACGCCTCCGGGGGATAAATTCACCCCTCCACTTT. The encoded protein is CATRLRGINSPLHF. V usage is TRBV2 and J usage is TRBJ1-6; D may be TRBD1 (5 bases). V lost 10 bases to trimming and J lost 7 bases, with 17 bases between them. The germline V gene encodes CDR1 SNHLY and CDR2 FYNNEI. The CDR3 loop spans 14 amino acids.